This TCR beta chain was identified in a study of identical twins. TCRdb reprocessed the 5' RACE reads via MiXCR and lists one record per CDR3 protein. The sample records 1.5 million or so distinct CDR3 sequences, about 31% being singletons. This clonotype was counted a few times. The CDR3 is 17 residues long. The receptor's source is a newborn girl in good health. This sequence joins TRBV12-1 and TRBJ1-6; the table's TRBD1 call for D was not verified on the DNA. TRBV12-1 is a pseudogene locus. The sample taken for sequencing was cord blood. CDR3 in amino acids: CASSTRQGSSYNSPLHF. The CDR3 DNA reads as TGTGCCAGCAGCACCCGACAGGGGAGCTCCTATAATTCACCCCTCCACTTT.